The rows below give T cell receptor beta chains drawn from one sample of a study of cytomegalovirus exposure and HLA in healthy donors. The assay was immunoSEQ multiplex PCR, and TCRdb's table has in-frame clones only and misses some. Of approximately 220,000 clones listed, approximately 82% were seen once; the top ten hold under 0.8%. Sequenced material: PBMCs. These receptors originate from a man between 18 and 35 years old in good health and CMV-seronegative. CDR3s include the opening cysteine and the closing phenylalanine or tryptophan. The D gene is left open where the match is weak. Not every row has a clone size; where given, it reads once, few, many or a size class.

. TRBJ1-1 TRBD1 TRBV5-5 TGTGCCAGCAGCGGCGGGACAGGGTTCCCTGAAGCTTTCTTT CASSGGTGFPEAFF
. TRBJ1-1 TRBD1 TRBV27 TGTGCCAGCAGGGGGGACAGGGCCAACACTGAAGCTTTCTTT CASRGDRANTEAFF
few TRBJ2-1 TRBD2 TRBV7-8 TGTGCCAGCAGCTTAGCCGGGGGGGGACTAGCGGGAGGGCCGGGGCAGTTCTTC CASSLAGGGLAGGPGQFF
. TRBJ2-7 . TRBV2 TGTGCCAGCAGCCCGGGACTTAACTCCTACGAGCAGTACTTC CASSPGLNSYEQYF
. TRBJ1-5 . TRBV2 TGTGCCAGCAGTGACGGTTTCAATCAGCCCCAGCATTTT CASSDGFNQPQHF
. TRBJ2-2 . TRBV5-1 TGCGCCAGCAGCCCAACAGAGAACACCGGGGAGCTGTTTTTT CASSPTENTGELFF
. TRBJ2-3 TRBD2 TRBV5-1 TGCGCCAGCAGCTGGGCAGCGGGAACAGATACGCAGTATTTT CASSWAAGTDTQYF
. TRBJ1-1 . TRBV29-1 TGCAGCGTTGAAGTTGGACAGTCTAATGAAGCTTTCTTT CSVEVGQSNEAFF
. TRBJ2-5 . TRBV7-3 TGTGCCAGCAGCCTCCGGGACGGAGGGGAGACCCAGTACTTC CASSLRDGGETQYF
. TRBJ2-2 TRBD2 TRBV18 TGTGCCAGCTCACTTCAATCTAGCGGGAACACCGGGGAGCTGTTTTTT CASSLQSSGNTGELFF
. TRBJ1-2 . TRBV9 TGTGCCAGCAGCGCGACGGTAGGGGGGGTAGTGAATGGCTACACCTTC CASSATVGGVVNGYTF
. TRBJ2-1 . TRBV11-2 TGTGCCAGCAGCCCCGGGTACAATGAGCAGTTCTTC CASSPGYNEQFF
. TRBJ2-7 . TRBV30 TGTGCCTGGAGTGTACGGCGGGCGAACTACGAGCAGTACTTC CAWSVRRANYEQYF
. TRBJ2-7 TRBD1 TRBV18 TGTGCCAGCTCAAGACAGAACGCCGGGACAGGGGACAGCCCATCCTACGAGCAGTACTTC CASSRQNAGTGDSPSYEQYF
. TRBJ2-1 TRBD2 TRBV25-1 TGTGCCAGCAGTACCTTAGCGGGAGGGCGGGAGGAGCAGTTCTTC CASSTLAGGREEQFF
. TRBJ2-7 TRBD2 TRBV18 TGTGCCAGCTCACCTCTACTAGCGGGAGACGACGAGCAGTACTTC CASSPLLAGDDEQYF
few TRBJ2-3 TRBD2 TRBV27 TGTGCCAGCAGGGGACTAGCGGGGTTCACAGATACGCAGTATTTT CASRGLAGFTDTQYF
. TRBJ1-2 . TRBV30 TGTGCCTGGAGCGACCAAGGGGATGGCTACACCTTC CAWSDQGDGYTF
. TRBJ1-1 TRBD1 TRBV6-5 TGTGCCAGCAGGGGACAGCAAGCTTTCTTT CASRGQQAFF
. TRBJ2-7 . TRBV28 TGTGCCAGCAGTCTCCTCAGGGAGCAGTACTTC CASSLLREQYF
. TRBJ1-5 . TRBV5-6 TGTGCCAGCAGCTTGTGGGGGGGTGGCCAGCCCCAGCATTTT CASSLWGGGQPQHF
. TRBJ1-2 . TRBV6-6 TGTGCCAGCAGTCCCACGCAGCGGTATGGCTACACCTTC CASSPTQRYGYTF
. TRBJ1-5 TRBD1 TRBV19 TGTGCCAGTAGTATAGAGAACGGGACAGTGGAGGTTCAGCCCCAGCATTTT CASSIENGTVEVQPQHF
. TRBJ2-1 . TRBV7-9 TGTGCCAGCAGCTTAGTCATACTAGATTCGGACAATGAGCAGTTCTTC CASSLVILDSDNEQFF
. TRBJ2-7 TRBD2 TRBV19 TGTGCCAGTAGTACAAGACTAGCGGGAGCCTTCTACGAGCAGTACTTC CASSTRLAGAFYEQYF
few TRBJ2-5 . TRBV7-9 TGTGCCAGCAGCTTCCCCCCGTGGACCCCCGAGGGAGAGACCCAGTACTTC CASSFPPWTPEGETQYF
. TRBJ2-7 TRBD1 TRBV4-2 TGTGCCAGCAGCCAAGACGGGACAGCCTACGAGCAGTACTTC CASSQDGTAYEQYF